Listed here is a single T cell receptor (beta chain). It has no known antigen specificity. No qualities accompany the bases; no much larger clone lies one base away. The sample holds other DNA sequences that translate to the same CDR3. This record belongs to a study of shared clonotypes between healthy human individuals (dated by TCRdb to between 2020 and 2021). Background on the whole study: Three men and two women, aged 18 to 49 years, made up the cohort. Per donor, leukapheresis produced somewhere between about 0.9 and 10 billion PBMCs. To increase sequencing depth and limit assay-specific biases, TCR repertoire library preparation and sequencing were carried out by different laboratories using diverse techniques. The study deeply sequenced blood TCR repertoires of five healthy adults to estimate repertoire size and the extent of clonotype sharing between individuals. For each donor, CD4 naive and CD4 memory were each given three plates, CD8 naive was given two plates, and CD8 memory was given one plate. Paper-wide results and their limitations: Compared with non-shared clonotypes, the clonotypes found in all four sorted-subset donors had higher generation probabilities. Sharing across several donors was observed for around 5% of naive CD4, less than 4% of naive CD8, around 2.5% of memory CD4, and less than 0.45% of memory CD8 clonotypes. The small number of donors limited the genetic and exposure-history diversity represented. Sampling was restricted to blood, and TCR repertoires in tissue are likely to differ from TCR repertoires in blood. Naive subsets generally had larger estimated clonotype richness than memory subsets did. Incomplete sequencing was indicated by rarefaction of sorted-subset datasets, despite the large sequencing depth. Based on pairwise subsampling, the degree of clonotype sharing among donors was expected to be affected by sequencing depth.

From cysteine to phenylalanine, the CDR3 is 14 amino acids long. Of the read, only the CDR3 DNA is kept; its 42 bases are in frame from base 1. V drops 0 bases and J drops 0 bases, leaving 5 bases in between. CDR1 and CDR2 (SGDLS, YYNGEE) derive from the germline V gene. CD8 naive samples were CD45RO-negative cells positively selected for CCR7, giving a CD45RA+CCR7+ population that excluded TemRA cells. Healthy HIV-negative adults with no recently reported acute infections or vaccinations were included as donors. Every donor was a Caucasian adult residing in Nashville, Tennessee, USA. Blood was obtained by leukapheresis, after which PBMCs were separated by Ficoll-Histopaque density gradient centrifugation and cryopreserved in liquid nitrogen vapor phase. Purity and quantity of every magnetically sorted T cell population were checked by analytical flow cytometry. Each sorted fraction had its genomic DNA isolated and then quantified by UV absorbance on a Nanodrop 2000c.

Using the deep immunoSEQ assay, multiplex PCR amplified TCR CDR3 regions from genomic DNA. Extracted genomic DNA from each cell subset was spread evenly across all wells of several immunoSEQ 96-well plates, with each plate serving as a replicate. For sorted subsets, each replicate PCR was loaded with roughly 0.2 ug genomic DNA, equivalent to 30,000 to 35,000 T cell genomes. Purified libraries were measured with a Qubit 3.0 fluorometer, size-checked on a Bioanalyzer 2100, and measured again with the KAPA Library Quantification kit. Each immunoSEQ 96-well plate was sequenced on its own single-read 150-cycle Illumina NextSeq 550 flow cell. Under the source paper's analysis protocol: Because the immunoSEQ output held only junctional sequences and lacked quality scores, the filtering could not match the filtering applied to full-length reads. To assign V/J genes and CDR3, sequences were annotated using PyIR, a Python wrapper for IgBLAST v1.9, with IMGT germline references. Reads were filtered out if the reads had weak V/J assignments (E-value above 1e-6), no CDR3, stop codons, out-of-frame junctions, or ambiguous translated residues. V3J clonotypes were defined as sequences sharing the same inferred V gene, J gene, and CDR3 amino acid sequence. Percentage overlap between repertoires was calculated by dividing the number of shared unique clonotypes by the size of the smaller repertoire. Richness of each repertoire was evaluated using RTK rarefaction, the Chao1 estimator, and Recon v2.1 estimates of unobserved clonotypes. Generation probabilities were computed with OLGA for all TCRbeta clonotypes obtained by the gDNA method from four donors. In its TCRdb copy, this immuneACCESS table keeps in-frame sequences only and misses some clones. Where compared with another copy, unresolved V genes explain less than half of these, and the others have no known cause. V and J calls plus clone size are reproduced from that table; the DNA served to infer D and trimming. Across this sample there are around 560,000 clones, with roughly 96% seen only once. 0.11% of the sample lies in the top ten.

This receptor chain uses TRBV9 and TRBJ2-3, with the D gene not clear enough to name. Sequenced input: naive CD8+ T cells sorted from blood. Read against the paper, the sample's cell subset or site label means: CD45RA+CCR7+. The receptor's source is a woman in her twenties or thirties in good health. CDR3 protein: CASSVDGSTDTQYF. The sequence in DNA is TGTGCCAGCAGCGTAGACGGAAGCACAGATACGCAGTATTTT.